This TCR beta chain was identified during a study of blood T cells in healthy people across ages. Study-level findings and limits: The authors considered diversity estimates from one million T cells to be underestimates. When set beside aged donors, long-lived donors presented more naive CD4+ cells and higher diversity. With naive T cell percentage, TCR beta diversity showed a strong correlation.

Using a J-beta primer mix together with a sample-barcoded 5' primer, a second PCR was run for about 7 to 12 cycles. Every cDNA molecule bore a tag from a template-switch adaptor containing 12 random nucleotides. MiXCR, applied by TCRdb to the 5' RACE reads, yields one record per CDR3 protein. The table has about 1.8 million distinct CDR3 sequences, approximately 50% seen once; the top ten hold over 2%. Notes on this clonotype: The antigen is unknown.

The receptor was isolated from a middle-aged woman in good health. Sequencing was done on a sample of blood.

The CDR3 nucleotides are TGTGCCAGCAGCTTAGCGGAGACAGGGGTCGAGCAGTACTTC. Translating gives CASSLAETGVEQYF. The chain is built from TRBV7-2 and TRBJ2-7; 8 bases align to TRBD1. V was clipped by 0 bases and J by 6 bases; unmatched bases: 4. CDR3 size: 14 residues. Germline loops: CDR1 SGHTA, CDR2 FQGNSA.